The rows below give T cell receptor beta chains drawn from one sample of a study of shared clonotypes between healthy human individuals. Only in-frame clones appear in the TCRdb table, and some are missing; sequencing was by immunoSEQ multiplex PCR. The repertoire consists of some 1.5 million clones, with 98% occurring once and the leading ten covering around 0.47%. Sequencing was carried out using naive CD4+ T cells sorted from blood. The receptor set was obtained from a man under 40 in good health. Each CDR3 is given with its conserved first and last residue. D genes are given only for firm matches.

d_call j_call v_call cdr3_nt cdr3_aa
NA TRBJ2-7 TRBV7-3 TGTGCCAGCAGCCCAACAAGCACATCCTACGAGCAGTACTTC CASSPTSTSYEQYF
TRBD1 TRBJ2-7 TRBV28 TGTGCCAGCAGTCCCCCCGACAGGGCTAACTACGAGCAGTACTTC CASSPPDRANYEQYF
TRBD2 TRBJ2-2 TRBV10-1 TGCGCCAGCGGAAAAGGGACTAGCGGGGGCACCGGGGAGCTGTTTTTT CASGKGTSGGTGELFF
NA TRBJ1-1 TRBV11-3 TGTGCCAGCAGCTGGGACATGAACACTGAAGCTTTCTTT CASSWDMNTEAFF
NA TRBJ2-2 TRBV6-4 TGTGCCAGCAGAAAAACGAAGGAGTTTGGGAACACCGGGGAGCTGTTTTTT CASRKTKEFGNTGELFF
NA TRBJ2-2 TRBV30 TGTGCCTGGAGCAATAGGAACACCGGGGAGCTGTTTTTT CAWSNRNTGELFF
NA TRBJ1-2 TRBV6-1 TGTGCCAGCAGCCCGACAGAGGACTATGGCTACACCTTC CASSPTEDYGYTF
NA TRBJ2-1 TRBV5-4 TGTGCCAGCAGCCCGGCGGGAACCGGTGAGCAGTTCTTC CASSPAGTGEQFF
TRBD2 TRBJ2-3 TRBV5-4 TGTGCCAGCACCCTAGCGGGAGTAGCAGATACGCAGTATTTT CASTLAGVADTQYF
NA TRBJ1-1 TRBV18 TGTGCCAGCTCGTTCTCACTCAGGGGCACTGAAGCTTTCTTT CASSFSLRGTEAFF